Included here is one T cell receptor beta chain sequence, with context. Libraries were prepared by immunoSEQ multiplex PCR; TCRdb keeps only in-frame clonotypes and omits some of them. The sample lists roughly 150,000 clones, 84% seen once, with around 1.6% in the top ten. This sample was included in a study of blood T cell repertoires in COVID-19. Study as a whole: The United States, Italy and Spain provided the acute and convalescent COVID-19 samples.

Source material: PBMCs or T cells enriched from blood (not recorded which). This receptor was identified in a woman aged 18-29 years who had been exposed to COVID-19.

In nucleotides, the CDR3 is TGTGCCAGCAGCTTGAGTCAGGAGGCATACAATGAGCAGTTCTTC. Protein product: CASSLSQEAYNEQFF. V usage is TRBV7-2 and J usage is TRBJ2-1, with D perhaps TRBD2 (5 bases). CDR3 length: 15 amino acids. Germline CDR1 SGHTA, CDR2 FQGNSA. Trimming removed 3 bases from V and 4 bases from J, with 13 bases in between.